Each of the 6 T cell receptor beta chains below was sequenced from the same sample in a study of patients and donors after allogeneic stem cell transplantation. Using its own MiXCR run on the RT-PCR reads, TCRdb lists one record per CDR3 protein. The sample lists 390,000 or so distinct CDR3 sequences, roughly 17% occurring once. Specimen: blood, either unsorted or a sorted T cell fraction (not recorded which). The receptors shown here come from a human donor who was either an allogeneic HSCT recipient or a stem cell or donor lymphocyte infusion donor (not recorded which). It is not recorded whose cells these are; they may come from a transplant donor.

The chain couples TRBV6-1 to TRBJ1-2, with D possibly TRBD1 on 5 matching bases. This CDR3 is built from 13 residues. V was trimmed by 7 bases and J by 2 bases, leaving 11 bases between them. Per the germline V gene, CDR1 is MNHNS and CDR2 is SASEGT. The CDR3 protein is CASTMTANYGYTF. The CDR3 DNA reads as TGTGCCAGCACCATGACAGCGAACTATGGCTACACCTTC.

This clonotype was counted at least ten times. V usage is TRBV12-3 or TRBV12-4 and J usage is TRBJ1-2; D is ambiguous. The V and J ends lost 1 base and 6 bases respectively, with 9 bases between them. The CDR3 extends over 13 amino acids. The CDR3: CASSLGHYNGYTF. CDR3 DNA: TGTGCCAGCAGTTTAGGCCATTACAATGGCTACACCTTC.

Only a few counts were recorded for this clonotype. The chain combines TRBV9 with TRBJ2-3, with 12 bases lining up with TRBD2. The CDR3 is made up of 17 amino acids. CDR1 and CDR2 (germline): SGDLS, YYNGEE. Trimming cost V 0 bases and J 4 bases; bases outside gene matches: 6. The CDR3 here is CASSVALAGGFADTQYF. The CDR3 DNA sequence: TGTGCCAGCAGCGTAGCTCTAGCGGGGGGGTTCGCAGATACGCAGTATTTT.

This clonotype was found a few times. V gene TRBV4-2 combines with J gene TRBJ2-3, with 9 bases that match TRBD2. The V gene's germline CDR1 is LGHNA and CDR2 YNFKEQ. Losses at the gene ends were 4 bases for V and 5 bases for J; bases not matched to a gene: 16. The CDR3 is 18 residues long. The CDR3 nucleotides are TGTGCCAGCAGCCTCGCGGCCGGGTTAGCGGGGGTTGTAGATACGCAGTATTTT. The encoded protein is CASSLAAGLAGVVDTQYF.

The chain links TRBV7-9 to TRBJ1-1; 9 positions match TRBD1. Germline V gives CDR1 SEHNR, CDR2 FQNEAQ (reference sequence). With V trimmed by 1 base and J by 5 bases, 8 bases remained unmatched. The CDR3 covers 16 residues. CDR3 DNA sequence: TGTGCCAGCAGCTTAGACAGGGGGCTGTTTGTAACTGAAGCTTTCTTT. Residues: CASSLDRGLFVTEAFF.

The chain recombines TRBV3-1 with TRBJ2-7; 7 positions agree with TRBD1. The germline CDR1 and CDR2 sequences are LGHDT and YNNKEL (reference sequence). The junction had 8 bases not matched to a gene; V was cut back by 2 bases and J by 4 bases. This CDR3 is 15 amino acids long. The CDR3, as DNA: TGTGCCAGCAGCCAACTTACCGGACAGGTTTACGAGCAGTACTTC. Protein sequence: CASSQLTGQVYEQYF.